The clone carrying this T cell receptor beta chain appeared many times. The data derive from a study of neurological immune-mediated disorders. J was trimmed by 7 bases and V by 4 bases; bases with no gene match: 11. The CDR3 is made up of 16 amino acids. Germline-derived CDR1 and CDR2 are SGHRS and YFSETQ. TCRdb itself ran the 5' RACE reads through MiXCR, one entry per CDR3 protein. The sample comprises about 74,000 distinct CDR3 sequences, roughly 5.6% of which are singletons, and approximately 7.4% rests with the top ten. The J gene is TRBJ2-7, the V gene TRBV5-1; 13 bases are a match to TRBD2. Sequencing was done on a sample of PBMCs. The receptor was isolated from a man aged 18 to 30 with multiple sclerosis. CDR3: CASSVSGTSGTREQYF. The CDR3 region has the DNA TGCGCCAGCAGCGTCTCCGGGACTAGCGGGACTCGGGAGCAGTACTTC.